These T cell receptor beta chains were read from a single sample in a study of cytomegalovirus exposure and HLA in healthy donors. Repertoires were generated with immunoSEQ multiplex PCR, while TCRdb's copy carries only in-frame clones and drops some. The repertoire holds about 310,000 clones, with 88% as singletons. The sequenced sample was PBMCs. The receptors were gathered from a man aged 25 to 45 in good health and CMV-seronegative. Each CDR3 is given with its conserved first and last residue.

>TRBJ1-6|TRBV6-1
CASSGQPDSPLHF
>TRBJ1-6|TRBV6-5
CASSTGTGDSPLHF
>TRBJ2-1|TRBV27
CASSQGQGISNEQFF
>TRBJ1-1|TRBV25-1
CASSEARQGGTEAFF
>TRBJ1-2|TRBV12-5
CASGWTGGNYGYTF
>TRBJ1-4|TRBV4-1
CASSQDLDEKLFF
>TRBJ2-5|TRBV6-1
CASSEARGRGETQYF
>TRBJ2-7|TRBV7-8
CASSLLAGGSYEQYF
>TRBJ1-6|TRBV5-1
CASRYGRGQGNSPLHF
>TRBJ2-1|TRBV5-1
CASRGTGTEQFF
>TRBJ2-6|TRBV5-6
CATWRDRVSSGANVLTF
>TRBJ2-7|TRBV5-1
CASSTPRLAEYEQYF
>TRBJ2-5|TRBV19
CASSATPGAGGTQYF
>TRBJ2-2|TRBV4-3
CASSRGLVSGELFF
>TRBJ2-5|TRBV7-9
CASSSARGYQETQYF
>TRBJ1-5|TRBV5-6
CASSHPGGPQHF
>TRBJ1-6|TRBV9
CASSVGGNASPLHF
>TRBJ2-7|TRBV6-5
CASTYSGQGIYEQYF
>TRBJ1-2|TRBV5-6
CASSPDRYGYTF
>TRBJ2-3|TRBV14
CASSQGVRFTDTQYF
>TRBJ2-2|TRBV19
CASSIGPTSGGAHTGELFF
>TRBJ1-1|TRBV5-6
CASSWRITGVGNTEAFF
>TRBJ2-1|TRBV7-6
CASSETSGGPGFEQFF
>TRBJ1-3|TRBV18
CASSPIPGGLGNTIYF
>TRBJ1-2|TRBV5-1
CASSSGQGANYGYTF
>TRBJ2-7|TRBV11-2
CASSLRGTGGVYEQYF